The present T cell receptor (beta chain) was sequenced within a study of shared clonotypes between healthy human individuals. In the study overall: The study drew on two women and a few men aged 18 to 49 as donors.

This clone was observed once. Assay: immunoSEQ multiplex PCR; the TCRdb copy retains only in-frame clones and omits some. The repertoire holds around 510,000 clones, with around three quarters as singletons. The CDR3 extends over 17 amino acids. Trimming removed 3 bases from V and 4 bases from J; junction bases left unmatched: 13. From germline, CDR1 is MGHRA and CDR2 YSYEKL. This clonotype was sampled from a middle-aged woman in good health. Some clones in this sample may be carry-over from other donors' samples. J is TRBJ2-7 and V is TRBV4-1, with 9 bases lining up with TRBD2. The material sequenced was PBMCs. The CDR3 here is CASSHHHGGLAGYEQYF. CDR3 DNA sequence: TGCGCCAGCAGCCACCACCATGGGGGGCTAGCGGGGTACGAGCAGTACTTC.